In its sample, the clone carrying this T cell receptor (beta chain) was seen many times. Antigen: not known. Germline is not matched at one junction end, which may reflect a read error. The source of the sample is a study of post-analysis software for immune sequencing data. Study-level information: Patients had relapsing-remitting, secondary progressive or progressive-relapsing multiple sclerosis; some lacked subtype.

This CDR3 has 16 residues. Germline assignment: CDR1 SGHRS and CDR2 YFSETQ. Libraries were made from TCR beta cDNA, and they carried unique molecular identifiers. T cells numbering roughly 1 to 10 million yielded 450,000 to 500,000 cDNA molecules. A single record per CDR3 protein comes from TCRdb applying MiXCR to the PCR reads. The repertoire holds about 770,000 distinct CDR3 sequences, with under 60% as singletons. Study-level results: Patients used five TRBV segments, including TRBV5-6, TRBV5-1 and TRBV20-1, more often than controls.

This rearrangement joins TRBV5-1 to TRBJ2-1; maybe TRBD2 (5 bases). This receptor was obtained from a girl aged 10 to 17 with multiple sclerosis. Input material: blood. DNA for the CDR3: TGTGCCAGCAGCCTTGACGGGGTTAGCTCCTACAATGAGCAGTTCTTC. As protein: CASSLDGVSSYNEQFF.